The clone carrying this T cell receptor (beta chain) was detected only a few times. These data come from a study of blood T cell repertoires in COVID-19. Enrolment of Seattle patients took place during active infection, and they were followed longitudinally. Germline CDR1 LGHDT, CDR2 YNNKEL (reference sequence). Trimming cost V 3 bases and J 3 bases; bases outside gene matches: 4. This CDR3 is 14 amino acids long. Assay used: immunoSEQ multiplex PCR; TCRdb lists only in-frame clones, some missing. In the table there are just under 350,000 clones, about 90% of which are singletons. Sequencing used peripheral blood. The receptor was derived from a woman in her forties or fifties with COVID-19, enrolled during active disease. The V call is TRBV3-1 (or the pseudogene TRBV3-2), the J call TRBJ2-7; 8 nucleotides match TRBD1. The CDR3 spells CASSQGTGYYEQYF. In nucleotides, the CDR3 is TGTGCCAGCAGCCAGGGGACAGGCTACTACGAGCAGTACTTC.